The 4 T cell receptor beta chains reported below all come from one sample, sequenced in a study of memory CD4+ T cells and cytomegalovirus serostatus. The sort gate was single viable CD3+CD4+CD8-CD45RO+ cells for memory CD4+ T cells. Generated by immunoSEQ multiplex PCR, the TCRdb table keeps only in-frame clones and is missing some. The sample shows over 40,000 clones, 65% to 85% of them seen only once. The sequenced sample was memory CD4+ T cells from blood. The source is an adult in good health and CMV-seronegative.

Comment on this clone: A read error may produce the germline difference seen at one junction end. The chain combines TRBV7-7 with TRBJ2-7; D is perhaps TRBD1 (6 bases). Germline V gene data show CDR1 as SSHAT and CDR2 as FNYEAQ (reference sequence). This CDR3 spans 13 amino acids. The DNA for the CDR3 is TGTGCTAGCAGCTTAGAACAGGGCTACGAGCAGTACTTC. Translating gives CASSLEQGYEQYF.

The chain employs TRBV5-4 and TRBJ2-7; D unclear. The germline gives CDR1 SGHNT, CDR2 YYREEE (reference sequence). The V and J ends lost 4 bases and 5 bases respectively, with 7 bases between them. The CDR3 is made up of 11 amino acids. CDR3 residues: CASSLQNEQYF. The DNA for the CDR3 is TGTGCCAGCAGCCTGCAAAACGAGCAGTACTTC.

V gene TRBV30 combines with J gene TRBJ1-2; unclear D gene. V dropped 3 bases and J dropped 8 bases, with 10 bases sitting between them. CDR1 and CDR2 (germline): GTSNPN, SVGIG (reference sequence). This CDR3 region has 11 residues. The CDR3 protein is CAWRGFDGYTF. For the CDR3, the DNA is TGTGCCTGGAGGGGATTCGACGGCTACACCTTC.

The gene calls are TRBV7-9 and TRBJ2-1, with a possible D match to TRBD2 (6 bases). The germline CDR1 and CDR2 sequences are SEHNR and FQNEAQ (reference sequence). Trimming cost V 0 bases and J 8 bases, with 11 bases left between them. The CDR3 spans 14 residues. The DNA for the CDR3 is TGTGCCAGCAGCTTAGCAACTAGCACCCATGAGCAGTTCTTC. Its translation is CASSLATSTHEQFF.